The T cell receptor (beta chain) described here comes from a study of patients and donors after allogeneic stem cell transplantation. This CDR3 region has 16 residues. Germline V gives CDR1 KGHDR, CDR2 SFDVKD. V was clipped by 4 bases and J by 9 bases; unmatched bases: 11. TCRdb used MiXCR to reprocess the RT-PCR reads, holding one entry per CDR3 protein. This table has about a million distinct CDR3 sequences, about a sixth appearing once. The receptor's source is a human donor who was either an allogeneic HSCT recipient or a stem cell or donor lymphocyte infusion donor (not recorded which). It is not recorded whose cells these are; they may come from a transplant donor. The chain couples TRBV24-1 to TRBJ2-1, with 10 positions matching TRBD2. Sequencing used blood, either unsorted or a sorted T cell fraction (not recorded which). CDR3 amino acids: CATSEYGLADRSEQFF. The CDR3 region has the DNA TGTGCCACCAGTGAGTATGGACTAGCGGATAGAAGTGAGCAGTTCTTC.